What follows describes a single T cell receptor (beta chain). This clone appeared once. Which antigen it targets is not known. No much larger clone is present one base from it, and per-base qualities are unavailable. This record belongs to a study of cytomegalovirus exposure and HLA in healthy donors (dated by TCRdb to about 2017). In the study overall: In an earlier analysis of fewer than 750 of the donors, 276 Gb of sequence data and some 100 million unique TCR beta sequences from some 170 million T cells were reported. A later genetic analysis took genome-wide SNP genotypes for about three fifths of the 666 donors and used that subset as a discovery cohort. All discovery cohort repertoires had been generated using a single sequencing platform. On average, roughly 200,000 unique TCR beta nucleotide sequences were sequenced per donor among a few hundred genotyped donors of the cohort, with about 17% of those sequences being non-productive. In a later analysis, previously published TCR beta repertoires from hundreds of donors were re-analyzed and high-resolution HLA genotyping was added so that TCR occurrence patterns could be studied. The number of donors typed differed by locus, with about 629-630 for A, B, C, DRB1 and DQB1, around 500 for DQA1, some 570 for DPA1, and around 460 for DPB1. The study used immunosequencing to profile the T cell repertoires of 670 or so subjects and linked those repertoires to cytomegalovirus serostatus. Donor age, sex, ethnicity and CMV serostatus were collected together with the repertoire data. Several DR-DQ haplotypes were handled as single units for association and clustering because linkage in the cohort was strong. An early release covering approximately 600 HLA-typed donors comprised roughly 300 gigabases of sequencing data and around 86 million unique TCR sequences. Rather than using new phenotypic data, the later analysis identified candidate immune exposures from TCR beta sequences and from how often those sequences occurred across donors. An earlier analysis of fewer than 700 of the donors applied high-throughput TCR beta sequencing to assess whether each TCR beta V gene segment acted as functional or pseudogenic. The aim of the study was to test whether cataloging public T cell receptors could identify signatures of past pathogen exposure. Among the roughly 400 genotyped donors, around 81% belonged to the genetic ancestry cluster associated with self-reported Caucasian donors. High-throughput TCR immunosequencing, statistical association of individual TCRs with disease status, and machine learning were combined to predict cytomegalovirus infection status. HLA typing covered class I and class II loci at four-digit resolution. A separate validation cohort of roughly 120 different subjects was used in addition to the roughly 640-subject first cohort. Broad study findings and their caveats: For the cohort, immune exposure information was limited to CMV serostatus. A few of the identified cytomegalovirus-associated TCR beta chains were confirmed in vitro to be specific for cytomegalovirus antigens. According to a later analysis, most CMV-associated TCR beta chains appeared to be HLA-restricted, and the HLA associations seemed to be driven largely by CMV exposure. In a later analysis, HLA-associated TCR beta chains were found to be more clonally expanded and to have lower generation probabilities than equally common non-associated chains. Some IMGT-functional V segments, including TRBV6-2 and TRBV6-3, could not be told apart with the 87-base-pair reads, so those segments were excluded. The classifier was reported to diagnose cytomegalovirus status with high specificity and sensitivity in both the original cohort and the validation cohort. Specific HLA alleles were associated with 15,000 to 20,000 TCR beta sequences at a false discovery rate of 0.05 in a later analysis. Only TCR beta chains were sequenced in this cohort, and the absence of alpha or paired-chain data limited detectable features. When HLA alleles, especially DR and DQ, strongly co-occurred, TCR associations were difficult to assign to individual alleles. In a later analysis, the rate of TCR association differed among HLA loci, with DRB1 alleles having the most associated TCRs and HLA-C alleles having the fewest. In a later analysis, several top co-occurrence clusters were reported to appear linked to parvovirus B19, influenza, CMV and Epstein-Barr virus. Because HLA typing was unavailable for some donors at each locus, only the typed subset was used in association tests. A further reported finding was that TCR beta sequences accurately predicted the HLA-A and HLA-B alleles for most subjects in the first cohort. In a later genetic analysis, a missense DCLRE1C variant was associated with V-gene and J-gene trimming of TCR beta chains, and the association was replicated in an independent cohort. Correlated functional status among segregating V segments might reflect linkage disequilibrium, but an unknown experimental factor could not be ruled out. The study listed 170 or so TCR beta chains as associated with cytomegalovirus. While some public TCRs were present in many individuals, most TCR sequences turned up only very rarely across donors. Because counts were too low, roughly 17 rarely observed V segments, including chromosome 9 orphons, were left out of the earlier analysis of several hundred of the donors. According to the authors, the approach could potentially be generalized to other disease states and immunological phenotypes. Roughly uniform sequencing depth across donors was assumed in presence/absence analyses, although this assumption may not hold. A later genetic analysis reported fewer N-insertions in productive TCRs among donors in an Asian-associated ancestry cluster than the roughly 670-donor mean. A cluster of highly shared sequence variants was judged likely to represent a technical artifact of the sequencing pipeline. In an earlier analysis of around 600 of the donors, most TCR beta V segments appeared in productive rearrangements about 90% or about 30% of the time, broadly matching IMGT annotations.

The cohort comprised around 690 healthy bone marrow donors. At the time of sampling, every cohort member was nominally healthy, though immune exposures that went unrecorded were likely present. The donor tested CMV seronegative and was one of the 352 seronegative cohort members. Every donor gave a peripheral blood sample, and the peripheral blood mononuclear cells from that sample were used for TCR beta sequencing. The Qiagen DNeasy Blood Extraction Kit was used to extract genomic DNA from the blood cell samples. The CDR3 sequence holds 11 residues, the cysteine and phenylalanine included. The sequence is cut down to CDR3 DNA, 33 bases in frame from base 1. The library was generated by the immunoSEQ multiplex PCR assay. A mixture of 60 forward primers for TCR Vbeta segments and 13 reverse primers for TCR Jbeta segments was used in the multiplex PCR. The CDR3 region of rearranged TCR beta genes was amplified from genomic DNA with a multiplex PCR assay. On the Illumina HiSeq System, the amplified TCR beta libraries were sequenced as 87-base-pair reads. As for the original processing: In a later analysis, 70 million to 95 million unique TCR beta chains were counted across the roughly 670 repertoires, and roughly 11 million of these chains were shared by at least two donors. Raw reads were error-corrected and collapsed into unique sequences by a nearest-neighbor algorithm in which closely related sequences were merged to remove PCR and sequencing errors. To assign V, D and J gene segments, CDR3 sequences were aligned to IMGT reference sequences. For a sequence to be retained, a match of at least six nucleotides to both a V gene segment and a J gene segment was required. Rearrangements were classified as productive when the CDR3 lacked stop codons and remained in frame with V and J, and all other rearrangements were classified as non-productive. CDR3 was defined by IMGT convention, running from the second conserved V-encoded cysteine to the conserved J-encoded phenylalanine. Sequences without an unambiguous match to a single V gene segment were excluded from the earlier analysis of 587 of the donors. An earlier analysis of 500 to 700 of the donors classified V segments as functional when productive rearrangements were above 56.7% and as segregating when the standard deviation between donors was above 5%. A statistical classification framework was built for diagnosing cytomegalovirus status from the catalog of TCR beta chain sequences. In a later analysis, TCR nucleotide sequences were compared against IMGT/GENE-DB human TR gene sequences so that V and J genes could be assigned. Using the TCRdist pipeline, a later analysis assigned CDR3 sequences along with most-parsimonious VDJ recombination scenarios. In a later analysis, every TCR beta chain was defined by the combination of its CDR3 amino acid sequence and its V-gene family, and reads without a unique V-gene family were dropped. As a way to deal with suspected cross-contamination and a sequencing artifact, a later analysis dropped approximately 570 nucleotide sequences that were highly shared and had low generation probability. In a later analysis, a clonal expansion index for each public chain was calculated from normalized within-repertoire ranks of inferred template counts. A later analysis computed generation probabilities with a VDJ recombination model fitted to out-of-frame rearrangements, and checked the results against IGoR. Hypergeometric tests were used in a later analysis to score TCR-TCR, TCR-HLA and TCR-CMV co-occurrence, with a repertoire-size bias correction applied to the TCR pairs. To estimate false discovery rates, a later analysis permuted the HLA or CMV assignments 20 times. In a later analysis, co-occurring TCRs were grouped using DBSCAN, and TCRdist sequence similarity was added for clustering within HLA-allele-positive subsets. For co-occurrence clustering, repertoires with fewer than 30,000 or more than 120,000 public chains were excluded, along with about five repertoires with anomalous nucleotide sharing. The clones in this table, taken by TCRdb from immuneACCESS, are in-frame only. Not every clone is retained; where verified, under half of the shortfall comes from an unresolved V gene, and the cause of the rest is unknown. V, J and clone size are taken as reported in that table, and D and trimming were inferred from the DNA itself. For this sample the table gives approximately 130,000 clones, of which around 87% were detected only once. The biggest ten clones account for 4% to 6.5% of the sample.

This chain is built from TRBV21-1 and TRBJ1-2. TRBV21-1 is listed as a pseudogene. The sample was PBMCs. The sequence was collected from a woman in her twenties or thirties in good health and CMV-seronegative. The DNA sequence reads TGTGCCAGCAGCACCTGCTATGGCTACACCTTC. It specifies CASSTCYGYTF.